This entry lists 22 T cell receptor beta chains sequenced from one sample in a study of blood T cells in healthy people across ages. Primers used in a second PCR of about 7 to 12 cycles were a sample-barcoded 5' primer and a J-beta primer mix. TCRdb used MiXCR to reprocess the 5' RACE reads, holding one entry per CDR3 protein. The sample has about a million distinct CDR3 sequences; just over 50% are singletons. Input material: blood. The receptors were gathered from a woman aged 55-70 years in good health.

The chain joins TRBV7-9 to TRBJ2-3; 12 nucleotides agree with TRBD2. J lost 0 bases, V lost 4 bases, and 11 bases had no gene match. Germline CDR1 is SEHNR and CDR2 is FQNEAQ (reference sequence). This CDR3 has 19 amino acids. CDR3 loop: CASSSRGLAGYSSTDTQYF. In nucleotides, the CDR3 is TGTGCCAGCAGCTCCAGGGGACTAGCGGGTTACTCTAGCACAGATACGCAGTATTTT.

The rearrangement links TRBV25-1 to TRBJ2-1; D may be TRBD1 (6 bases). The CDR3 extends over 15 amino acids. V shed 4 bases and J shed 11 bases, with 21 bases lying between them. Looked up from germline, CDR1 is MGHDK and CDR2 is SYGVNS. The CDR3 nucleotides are TGTGCCAGCAGTGCGATAACAGGGAGTTTACGAAAGCAGTTCTTC. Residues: CASSAITGSLRKQFF.

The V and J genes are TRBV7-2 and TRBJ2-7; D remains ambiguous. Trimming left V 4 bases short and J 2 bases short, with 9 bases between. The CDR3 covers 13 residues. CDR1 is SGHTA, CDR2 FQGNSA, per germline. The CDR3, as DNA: TGTGCCAGCAGCTACCTAGGAGCCTACGAGCAGTACTTC. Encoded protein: CASSYLGAYEQYF.

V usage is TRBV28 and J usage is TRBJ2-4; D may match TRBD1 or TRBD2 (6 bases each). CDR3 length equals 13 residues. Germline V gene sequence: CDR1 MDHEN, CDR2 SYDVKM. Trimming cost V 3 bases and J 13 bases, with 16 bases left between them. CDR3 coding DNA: TGTGCCAGCAGTTTGCGGGACATCAGCGGGCAGTACTTC. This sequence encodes CASSLRDISGQYF.

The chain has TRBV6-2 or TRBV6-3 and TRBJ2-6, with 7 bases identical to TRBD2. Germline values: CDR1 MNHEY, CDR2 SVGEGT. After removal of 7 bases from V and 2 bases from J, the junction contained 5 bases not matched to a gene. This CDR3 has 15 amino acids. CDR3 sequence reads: CASNEGGTGANVLTF. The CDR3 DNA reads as TGTGCCAGCAATGAGGGAGGGACTGGGGCCAACGTCCTGACTTTC.

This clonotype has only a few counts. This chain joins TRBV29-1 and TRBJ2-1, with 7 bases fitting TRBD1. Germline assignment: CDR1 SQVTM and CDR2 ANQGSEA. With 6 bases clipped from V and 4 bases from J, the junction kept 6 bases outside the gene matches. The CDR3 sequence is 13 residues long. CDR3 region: CSVQGSQYNEQFF. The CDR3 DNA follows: TGCAGCGTACAGGGGTCCCAATACAATGAGCAGTTCTTC.

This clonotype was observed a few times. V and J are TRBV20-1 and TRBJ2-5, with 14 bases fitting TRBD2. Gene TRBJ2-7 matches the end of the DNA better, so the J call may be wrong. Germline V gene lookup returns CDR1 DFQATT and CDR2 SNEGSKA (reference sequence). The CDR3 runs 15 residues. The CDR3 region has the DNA TGCAGTGCTAGAGACATTGGGACTAGCGGGAGCGAGCAGTACTTC. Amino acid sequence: CSARDIGTSGSEQYF.

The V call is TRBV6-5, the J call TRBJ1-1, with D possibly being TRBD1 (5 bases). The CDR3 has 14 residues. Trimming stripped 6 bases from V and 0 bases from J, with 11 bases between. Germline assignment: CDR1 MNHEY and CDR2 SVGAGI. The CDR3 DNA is TGTGCCAGCAGCCCCGCAGGGCTGAACACTGAAGCTTTCTTT. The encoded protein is CASSPAGLNTEAFF.

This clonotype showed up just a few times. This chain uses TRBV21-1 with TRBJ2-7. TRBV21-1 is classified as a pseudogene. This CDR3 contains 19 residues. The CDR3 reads CASSKVFFRVVGRTYEQYF. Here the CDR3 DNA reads TGTGCCAGCAGCAAAGTATTCTTTCGGGTCGTCGGACGAACCTACGAGCAGTACTTC.

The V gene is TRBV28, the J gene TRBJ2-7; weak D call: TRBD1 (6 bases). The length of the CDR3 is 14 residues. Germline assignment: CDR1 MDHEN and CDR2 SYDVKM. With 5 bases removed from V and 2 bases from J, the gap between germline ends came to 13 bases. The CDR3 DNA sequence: TGTGCCAGCAGTATCCTGGACAGAACCTACGAGCAGTACTTC. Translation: CASSILDRTYEQYF.

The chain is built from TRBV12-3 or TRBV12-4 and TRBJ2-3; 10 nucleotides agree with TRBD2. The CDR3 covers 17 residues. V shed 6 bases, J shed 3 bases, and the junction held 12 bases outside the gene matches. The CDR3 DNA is TGTGCCAGCAGGCAAAATCTAGCGGGAGTTTGGACAGATACGCAGTATTTT. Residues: CASRQNLAGVWTDTQYF.

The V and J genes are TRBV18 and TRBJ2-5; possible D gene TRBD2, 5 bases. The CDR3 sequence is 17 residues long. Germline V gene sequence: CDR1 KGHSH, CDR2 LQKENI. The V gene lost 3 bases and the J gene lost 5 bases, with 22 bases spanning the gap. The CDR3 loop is CASSPERGGRNRETQYF. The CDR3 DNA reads TGTGCCAGCTCACCGGAGAGAGGCGGGCGGAATAGGGAGACCCAGTACTTC.

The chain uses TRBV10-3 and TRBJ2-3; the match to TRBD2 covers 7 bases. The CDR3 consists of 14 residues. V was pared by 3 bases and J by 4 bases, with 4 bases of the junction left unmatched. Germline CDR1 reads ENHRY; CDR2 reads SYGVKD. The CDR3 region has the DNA TGTGCCATCAGTGACTTGGGAGGGGCAGATACGCAGTATTTT. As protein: CAISDLGGADTQYF.

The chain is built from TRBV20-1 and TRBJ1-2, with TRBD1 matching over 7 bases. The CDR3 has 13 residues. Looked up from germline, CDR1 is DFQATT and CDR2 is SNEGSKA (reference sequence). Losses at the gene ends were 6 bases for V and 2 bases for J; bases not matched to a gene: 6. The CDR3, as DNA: TGCAGTGCCCTAGAGACAGGGAACTATGGCTACACCTTC. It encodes CSALETGNYGYTF.

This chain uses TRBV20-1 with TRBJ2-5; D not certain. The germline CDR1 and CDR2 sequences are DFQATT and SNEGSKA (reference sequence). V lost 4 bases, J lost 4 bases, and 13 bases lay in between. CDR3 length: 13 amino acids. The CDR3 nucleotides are TGCAGTGCTACATGGTTAGATAGAGAGACCCAGTACTTC. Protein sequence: CSATWLDRETQYF.

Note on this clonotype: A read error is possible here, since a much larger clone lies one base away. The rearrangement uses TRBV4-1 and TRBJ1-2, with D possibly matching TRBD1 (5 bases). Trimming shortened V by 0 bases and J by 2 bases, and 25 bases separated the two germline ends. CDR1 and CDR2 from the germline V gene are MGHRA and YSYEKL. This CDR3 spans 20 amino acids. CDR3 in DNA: TGCGCCAGCAGCCAAGAACACGATCGGGACCGACAGTTGTTCAACTATGGCTACACCTTC. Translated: CASSQEHDRDRQLFNYGYTF.

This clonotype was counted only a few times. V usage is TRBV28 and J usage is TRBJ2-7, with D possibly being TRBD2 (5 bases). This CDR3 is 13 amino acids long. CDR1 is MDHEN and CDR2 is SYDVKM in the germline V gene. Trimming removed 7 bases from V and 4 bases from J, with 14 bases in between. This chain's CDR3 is CASTSGPVYEQYF. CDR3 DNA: TGTGCCAGCACGAGCGGACCAGTATACGAGCAGTACTTC.

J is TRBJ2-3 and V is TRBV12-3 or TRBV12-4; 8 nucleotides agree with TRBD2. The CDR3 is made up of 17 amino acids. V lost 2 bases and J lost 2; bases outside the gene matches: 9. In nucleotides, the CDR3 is TGTGCCAGCAGTTTAATCCCCCGGGGGGGCTACACAGATACGCAGTATTTT. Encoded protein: CASSLIPRGGYTDTQYF.

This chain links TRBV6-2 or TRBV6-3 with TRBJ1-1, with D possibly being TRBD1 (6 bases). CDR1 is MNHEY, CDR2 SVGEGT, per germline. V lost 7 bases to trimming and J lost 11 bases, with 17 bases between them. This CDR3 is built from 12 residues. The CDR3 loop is CASNPGEGVAFF. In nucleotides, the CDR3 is TGTGCCAGCAACCCCGGAGAGGGGGTGGCTTTCTTT.

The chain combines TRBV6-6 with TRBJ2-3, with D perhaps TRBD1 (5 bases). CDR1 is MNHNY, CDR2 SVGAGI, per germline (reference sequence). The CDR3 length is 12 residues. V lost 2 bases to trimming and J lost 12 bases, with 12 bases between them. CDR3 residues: CASSYPDSDQYF. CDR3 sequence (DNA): TGTGCCAGCAGTTACCCCGACAGCGACCAGTATTTT.

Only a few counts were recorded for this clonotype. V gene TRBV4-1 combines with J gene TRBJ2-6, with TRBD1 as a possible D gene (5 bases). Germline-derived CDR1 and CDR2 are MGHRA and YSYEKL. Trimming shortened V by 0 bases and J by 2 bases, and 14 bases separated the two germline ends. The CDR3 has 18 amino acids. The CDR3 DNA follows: TGCGCCAGCAGCCAAGAGGGGCAGTTTGAGACTGGGGCCAACGTCCTGACTTTC. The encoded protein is CASSQEGQFETGANVLTF.

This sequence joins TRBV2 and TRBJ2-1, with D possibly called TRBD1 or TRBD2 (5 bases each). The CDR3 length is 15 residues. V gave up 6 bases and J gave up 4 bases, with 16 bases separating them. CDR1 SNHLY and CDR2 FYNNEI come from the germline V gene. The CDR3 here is CASSEQRGEYNEQFF. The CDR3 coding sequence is TGTGCCAGCAGCGAACAGAGAGGGGAATACAATGAGCAGTTCTTC.